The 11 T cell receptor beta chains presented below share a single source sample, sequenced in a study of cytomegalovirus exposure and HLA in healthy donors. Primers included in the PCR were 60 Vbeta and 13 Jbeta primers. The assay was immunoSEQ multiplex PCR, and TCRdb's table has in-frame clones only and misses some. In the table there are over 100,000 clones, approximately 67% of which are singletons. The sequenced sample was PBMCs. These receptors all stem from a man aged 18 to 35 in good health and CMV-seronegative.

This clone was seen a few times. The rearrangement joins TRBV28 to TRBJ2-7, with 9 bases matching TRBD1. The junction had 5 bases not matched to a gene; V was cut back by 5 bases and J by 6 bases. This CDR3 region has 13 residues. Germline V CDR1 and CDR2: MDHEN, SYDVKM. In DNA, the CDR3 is TGTGCCAGCAGTCTTGTGGGACAGGGCGAGCAGTACTTC. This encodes CASSLVGQGEQYF. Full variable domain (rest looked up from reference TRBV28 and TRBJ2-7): DVKVTQSSRYLVKRTGEKVFLECVQDMDHENMFWYRQDPGLGLRLIYFSYDVKMKEKGDIPEGYSVSREKKERFSLILESASTNQTSMYLCASSLVGQGEQYFGPGTRLTVT.

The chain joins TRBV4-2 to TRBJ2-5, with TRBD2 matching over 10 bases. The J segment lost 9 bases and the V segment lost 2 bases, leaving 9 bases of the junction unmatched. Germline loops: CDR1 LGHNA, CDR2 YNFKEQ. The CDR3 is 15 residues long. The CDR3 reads CASSQTRLAGDAQYF. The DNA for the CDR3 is TGTGCCAGCAGCCAAACTAGGCTAGCGGGAGACGCCCAGTACTTC.

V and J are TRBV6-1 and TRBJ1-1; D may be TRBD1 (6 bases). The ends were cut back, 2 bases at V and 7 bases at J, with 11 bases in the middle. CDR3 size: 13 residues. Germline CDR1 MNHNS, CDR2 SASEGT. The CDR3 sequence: CASSERTVSEAFF. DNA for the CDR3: TGTGCCAGCAGTGAAAGGACAGTCAGTGAAGCTTTCTTT.

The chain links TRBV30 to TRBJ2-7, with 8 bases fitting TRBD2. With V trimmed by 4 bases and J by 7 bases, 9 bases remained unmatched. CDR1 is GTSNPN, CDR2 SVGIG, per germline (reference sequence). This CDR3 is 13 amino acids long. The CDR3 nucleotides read TGTGCCTGGATCCGGGAGGGCCTAGGGGAGCAGTACTTC. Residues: CAWIREGLGEQYF.

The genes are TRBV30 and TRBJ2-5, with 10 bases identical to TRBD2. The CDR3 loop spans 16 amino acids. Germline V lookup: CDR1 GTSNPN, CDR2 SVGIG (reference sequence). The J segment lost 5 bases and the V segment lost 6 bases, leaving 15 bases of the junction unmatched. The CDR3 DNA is TGTGCCTGTCGCCCGCGCGAGCGGGAGGGCCGGGAGACCCAGTACTTC. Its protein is CACRPREREGRETQYF.

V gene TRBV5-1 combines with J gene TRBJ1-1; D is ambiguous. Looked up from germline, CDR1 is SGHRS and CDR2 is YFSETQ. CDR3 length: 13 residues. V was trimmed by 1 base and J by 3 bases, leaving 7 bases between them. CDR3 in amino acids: CASSLTGDTEAFF. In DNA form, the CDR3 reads TGCGCCAGCAGCTTGACGGGAGACACTGAAGCTTTCTTT.

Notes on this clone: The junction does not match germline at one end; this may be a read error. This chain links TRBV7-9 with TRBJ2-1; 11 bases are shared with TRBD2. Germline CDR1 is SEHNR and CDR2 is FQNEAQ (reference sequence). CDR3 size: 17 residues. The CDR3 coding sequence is TGTTCCAGCAGCCGACCTAGGGGACTAGCGGCTTACAATGAGCAGTTCTTC. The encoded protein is CSSSRPRGLAAYNEQFF.

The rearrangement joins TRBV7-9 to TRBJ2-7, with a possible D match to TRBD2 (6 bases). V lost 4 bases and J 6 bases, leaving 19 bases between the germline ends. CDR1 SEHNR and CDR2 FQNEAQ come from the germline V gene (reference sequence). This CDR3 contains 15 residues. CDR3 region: CASSSGLTASREQYF. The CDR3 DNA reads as TGTGCCAGCAGCTCCGGACTAACCGCTTCCCGCGAGCAGTACTTC.

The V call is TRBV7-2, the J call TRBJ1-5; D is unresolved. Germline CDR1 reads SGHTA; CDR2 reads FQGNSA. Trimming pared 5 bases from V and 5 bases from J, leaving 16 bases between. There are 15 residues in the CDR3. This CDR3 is CASSPTYFDYQPQHF. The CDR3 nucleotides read TGTGCCAGCAGCCCAACCTACTTCGACTATCAGCCCCAGCATTTT. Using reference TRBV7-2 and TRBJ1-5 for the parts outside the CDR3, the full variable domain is GAGVSQSPSNKVTEKGKDVELRCDPISGHTALYWYRQSLGQGLEFLIYFQGNSAPDKSGLPSDRFSAERTGGSVSTLTIQRTQQEDSAVYLCASSPTYFDYQPQHFGDGTRLSIL.

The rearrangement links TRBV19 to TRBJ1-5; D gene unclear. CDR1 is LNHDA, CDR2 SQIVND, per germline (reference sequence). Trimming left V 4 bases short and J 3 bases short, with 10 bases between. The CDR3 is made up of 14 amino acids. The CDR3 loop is CASSRYSFNQPQHF. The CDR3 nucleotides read TGTGCCAGTAGTAGGTACAGTTTCAATCAGCCCCAGCATTTT.

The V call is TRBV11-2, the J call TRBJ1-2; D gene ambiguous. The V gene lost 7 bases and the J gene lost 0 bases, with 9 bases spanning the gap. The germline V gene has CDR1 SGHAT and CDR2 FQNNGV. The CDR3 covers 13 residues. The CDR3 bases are TGTGCCAGCACCCAAGCTGCTAACTATGGCTACACCTTC. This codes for CASTQAANYGYTF.